This is a list of T cell receptor beta chains from one sample in a study of cytomegalovirus exposure and HLA in healthy donors. Here immunoSEQ multiplex PCR was the method, and the copy in TCRdb shows in-frame clones only, minus some. This sample has more than 85,000 clones, with around four fifths found just once. What was sequenced was PBMCs. These receptors were obtained from a boy between 10 and 17 years old in good health and CMV-seronegative. Both conserved end residues are part of each CDR3. The D gene is left open where the match is weak. For some rows the clone size is stated as once, few or many, or as a class when expanded; others skip it.

TGTGCCAGCAGTTCAACCAACAGGGTAGTGGGCTATGGCTACACCTTC	CASSSTNRVVGYGYTF	TRBJ1-2	.	TRBV6-5	.
TGTGCCAGCACTAGCGAGTACACAGATACGCAGTATTTT	CASTSEYTDTQYF	TRBJ2-3	.	TRBV10-3	TRBD2
TGTGCCACCCTACCGAGCTCCTACAATGAGCAGTTCTTC	CATLPSSYNEQFF	TRBJ2-1	.	TRBV5-4	.
TGTGCCAGCAGCTTCTCCAGCGAGCAGTACTTC	CASSFSSEQYF	TRBJ2-7	.	TRBV5-4	.
TGTGCCAGTTACGGTGAGCCCCAGCATTTT	CASYGEPQHF	TRBJ1-5	.	TRBV6-4	.
TGTGCCAGCAGTCTGGGACAACCGAACACTGAAGCTTTCTTT	CASSLGQPNTEAFF	TRBJ1-1	.	TRBV27	.
TGCAGCGTCTCGGGGGACAGTGAGGCTCAGCCCCAGCATTTT	CSVSGDSEAQPQHF	TRBJ1-5	.	TRBV29-1	TRBD1
TGTGCCAGCAGTTTGCCCGGACTAGCGGGGCTCCAAGAGACCCAGTACTTC	CASSLPGLAGLQETQYF	TRBJ2-5	.	TRBV28	TRBD2
TGTGCCTCTACAGGGGCCTACGAGCAGTACTTC	CASTGAYEQYF	TRBJ2-7	.	TRBV11-2	TRBD1
TGTGCCAGCAGACGGCCGGGACTAGGAGCCGACAATGAGCAGTTCTTC	CASRRPGLGADNEQFF	TRBJ2-1	.	TRBV5-4	TRBD2
TGTGCCAGCAGCCAGGGGCAAGTGGGCTCCTACGAGCAGTACTTC	CASSQGQVGSYEQYF	TRBJ2-7	.	TRBV14	.
TGTGCCTGTGCGAGGGAGCCCATGAACACTGAAGCTTTCTTT	CACAREPMNTEAFF	TRBJ1-1	.	TRBV30	.
TGTGCCAGCAGTGACCGCTGGGGGGCTGAAGCTTTCTTT	CASSDRWGAEAFF	TRBJ1-1	once	TRBV25-1	.
TGTGCCAGCAGTTTCCTCGACAGGGACACCGGGGAGCTGTTTTTT	CASSFLDRDTGELFF	TRBJ2-2	.	TRBV28	TRBD1
TGCGCCAGCACATCGCTAGCGGGGGATGAGCAGTTCTTC	CASTSLAGDEQFF	TRBJ2-1	few	TRBV5-1	TRBD2
TGTGCCACAGCTACAGGGGGCTCTGGAAACACCATATATTTT	CATATGGSGNTIYF	TRBJ1-3	.	TRBV15	TRBD1
TGTGCCAGTAGTATCGGGCGCACCTTTATTGGGGAAGGGGGCACTGAAGCTTTCTTT	CASSIGRTFIGEGGTEAFF	TRBJ1-1	.	TRBV19	.
TGCGCCAGCAGCCTGGACAGGGGGCAGGGGAATGAGCAGTTCTTC	CASSLDRGQGNEQFF	TRBJ2-1	.	TRBV4-3	TRBD1
TGTGCCAGCAGCTTGGCCGGGACAGGGGGCCATGGCTACACCTTC	CASSLAGTGGHGYTF	TRBJ1-2	.	TRBV5-4	TRBD1
TGTGCCAGCAGCTTAGTAGGGTACAGGGGCCTACAAGAGACCCAGTACTTC	CASSLVGYRGLQETQYF	TRBJ2-5	.	TRBV7-2	TRBD1
TGCGCCAGCAGCCAAGCCGGGACAGGGTTCTCTGGGGCCAACGTCCTGACTTTC	CASSQAGTGFSGANVLTF	TRBJ2-6	.	TRBV4-1	TRBD1
TGCGCCAGCAGCCAAGAGCGGGGGGTAGCATACGAGCAGTACTTC	CASSQERGVAYEQYF	TRBJ2-7	.	TRBV4-3	TRBD2
TGTGCCGCGGCGGGGGCGAACACCGGGGAGCTGTTTTTT	CAAAGANTGELFF	TRBJ2-2	.	TRBV28	TRBD2
TGCGCCAGCAGCCAACCGGGACAGGGAACCTACGAGCAGTACTTC	CASSQPGQGTYEQYF	TRBJ2-7	.	TRBV4-1	TRBD1
TGTGCCAGCAGAGCTCCATCTAACTATGGCTACACCTTC	CASRAPSNYGYTF	TRBJ1-2	.	TRBV28	.
TGCAGCGGCCCAACTCGGACAGGAAATAATAGCAATCAGCCCCAGCATTTT	CSGPTRTGNNSNQPQHF	TRBJ1-5	few	TRBV29-1	TRBD1
TGTGCCAGCAGCGTCAGCGGGGGGGACACCGGGGAGCTGTTTTTT	CASSVSGGDTGELFF	TRBJ2-2	.	TRBV9	TRBD2
TGTGCCAGCAAAGGGGGAGGGGATCAGCCCCAGCATTTT	CASKGGGDQPQHF	TRBJ1-5	.	TRBV6-5	.
TGCGCCAGCAGCCCACCCTTGAGGGGGAATGAAAAACTGTTTTTT	CASSPPLRGNEKLFF	TRBJ1-4	.	TRBV4-1	.
TGTGCCAGCAGTTGGACAGGGGGCAGGGCCCAGCATTTT	CASSWTGGRAQHF	TRBJ1-5	.	TRBV27	TRBD1
TGTGCCAGCAGCACCAAGACAGCCCGCTACGAGCAGTACTTC	CASSTKTARYEQYF	TRBJ2-7	.	TRBV11-2	.
TGTGCCTGGAGTGGCCCTCGGAATGAGCAGTTCTTC	CAWSGPRNEQFF	TRBJ2-1	.	TRBV30	.
TGTGCCAGCGGAACAGGGAGCTCACCCCTCCACTTT	CASGTGSSPLHF	TRBJ1-6	.	TRBV28	.
TGCAGCGTTGAAGATCCGGCAGCGTATTCAGATACGCAGTATTTT	CSVEDPAAYSDTQYF	TRBJ2-3	.	TRBV29-1	.
TGTGCCAGCAGCGTAGATCTTAATCAGCCCCAGCATTTT	CASSVDLNQPQHF	TRBJ1-5	.	TRBV9	.
TGTGCCAGCGGAACAAAGGGAATGAGAGGGGGAGCTTTCTTT	CASGTKGMRGGAFF	TRBJ1-1	.	TRBV6-1	.
TGTGCCAGCAGGTGGGCGGGGGACCCCTACGAGCAGTACTTC	CASRWAGDPYEQYF	TRBJ2-7	.	TRBV27	TRBD2
TGTGCCAGCAGCTCACTCGTCGGGAACACTGAAGCTTTCTTT	CASSSLVGNTEAFF	TRBJ1-1	.	TRBV7-6	.
TGTGCCACCAGCCCCCCCGGCAGGCTAGCGGGAGTTTTTGAGCAGTTCTTC	CATSPPGRLAGVFEQFF	TRBJ2-1	.	TRBV15	TRBD2
TGTGCCAGCAGCCTTACAGGGGGCGCTGGCAATCAGCCCCAGCATTTT	CASSLTGGAGNQPQHF	TRBJ1-5	.	TRBV28	TRBD1